This T cell receptor beta chain was obtained from a study of ipilimumab plus nivolumab after autologous stem cell transplantation. Study background: Typical patient got a handful of ipilimumab doses and under 10 nivolumab doses (median). Both relapsed and primary refractory DLBCL were included.

Through week 26, nivolumab 3 mg/kg IV was given weeks 1, 4, 7, 10, then biweekly. Overall study results and limits: The authors say TCR, Treg and microbiome findings warrant further study.

The CDR3 sequence is 15 residues long. V was clipped by 0 bases and J by 4 bases, with 13 bases between them. CDR1 is SGHDT and CDR2 is YYEEEE in the germline V gene. This clone was picked up one time. The antigen remains undetermined. TCRdb's copy holds only in-frame clones and misses some; the assay was immunoSEQ multiplex PCR. The sample lists tens of thousands of clones; 83% were seen once. The source material was PBMCs, sampled in a trial of ipilimumab plus nivolumab as post-transplant consolidation. The V and J genes are TRBV5-6 and TRBJ1-1; a weak D match, TRBD1 (5 bases). This clonotype originated in a male donor with diffuse large B-cell lymphoma. The CDR3 bases are TGTGCCAGCAGCTTGGTTCGGGGCCGCCGCACTGAAGCTTTCTTT. Its protein product is CASSLVRGRRTEAFF. The full variable domain, completed using reference TRBV5-6 and TRBJ1-1, is DAGVTQSPTHLIKTRGQQVTLRCSPKSGHDTVSWYQQALGQGPQFIFQYYEEEERQRGNFPDRFSGHQFPNYSSELNVNALLLGDSALYLCASSLVRGRRTEAFFGQGTRLTVV.